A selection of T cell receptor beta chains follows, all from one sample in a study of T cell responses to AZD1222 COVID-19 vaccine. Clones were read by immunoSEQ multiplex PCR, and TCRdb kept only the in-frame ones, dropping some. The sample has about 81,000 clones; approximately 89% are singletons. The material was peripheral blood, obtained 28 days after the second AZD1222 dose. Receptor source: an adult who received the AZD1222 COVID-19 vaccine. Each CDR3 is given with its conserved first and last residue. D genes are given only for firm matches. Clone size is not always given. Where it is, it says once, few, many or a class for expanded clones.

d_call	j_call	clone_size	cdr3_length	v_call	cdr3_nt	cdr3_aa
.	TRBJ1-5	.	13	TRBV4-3	TGCGCCAGCAGCCAAGATCGGGTGAGACCCCAGCATTTT	CASSQDRVRPQHF
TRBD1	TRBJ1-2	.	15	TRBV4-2	TGTGCCAGCAGCCAAACCCCGGGACAGGGTTATGGCTACACCTTC	CASSQTPGQGYGYTF
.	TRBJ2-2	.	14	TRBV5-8	TGTGCCAGCAGCTTGGCCCGGGCCACCGGGGAGCTGTTTTTT	CASSLARATGELFF
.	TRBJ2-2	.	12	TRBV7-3	TGTGCCAGCGGTCATATGGCCGGGGAGCTGTTTTTT	CASGHMAGELFF
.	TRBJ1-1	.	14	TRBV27	TGTGCCAGCAGTTTAACCCCGGGGGCGGCTGAAGCTTTCTTT	CASSLTPGAAEAFF
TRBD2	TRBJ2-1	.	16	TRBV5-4	TGTGCCAGCAGCCCGGACAGTAGCGGGAGACTTCGTGAGCAGTTCTTC	CASSPDSSGRLREQFF
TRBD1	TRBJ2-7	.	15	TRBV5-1	TGCGCCAGCAGCTTACAGACAGGGGGCATTGTCGAGCAGTACTTC	CASSLQTGGIVEQYF
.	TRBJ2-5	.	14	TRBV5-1	TGCGCCAGCAGCTTGGCCGGAAGACAAGAGACCCAGTACTTC	CASSLAGRQETQYF
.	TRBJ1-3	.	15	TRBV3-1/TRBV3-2	TGTGCCAGCAGCCAAGATGACAGCTCTGGAAACACCATATATTTT	CASSQDDSSGNTIYF
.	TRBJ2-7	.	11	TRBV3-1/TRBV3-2	TGTGCCAGCAGCCAAGGAGGAGAGCAGTACTTC	CASSQGGEQYF
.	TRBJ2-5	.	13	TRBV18	TGTGCCAGCTCAACAAGACAGCAAGAGACCCAGTACTTC	CASSTRQQETQYF
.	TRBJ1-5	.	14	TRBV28	TGTGCCAGCAGTTTGTCAGGGAAAGTACAGCCCCAGCATTTT	CASSLSGKVQPQHF
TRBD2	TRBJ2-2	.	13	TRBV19	TGTGCCAGTTCGACTAGCGGGAGCTGGGAGCTGTTTTTT	CASSTSGSWELFF
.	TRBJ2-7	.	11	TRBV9	TGTGCCAGCAGCCCACGGGGCCGGCAGTACTTC	CASSPRGRQYF
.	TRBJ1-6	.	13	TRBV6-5	TGTGCCAGCAGTTTGGGACCGGGGAGACCCCTCCACTTT	CASSLGPGRPLHF
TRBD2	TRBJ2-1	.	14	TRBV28	TGTGCCAGCAGTCCGCTGGCGGGAGGGCCGGGGCAGTTCTTC	CASSPLAGGPGQFF
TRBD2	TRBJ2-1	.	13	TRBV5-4	TGTGCCAGCAGCTTTGTGGCGGGAGGTGAGCAGTTCTTC	CASSFVAGGEQFF
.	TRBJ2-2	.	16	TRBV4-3	TGCGCCAGCAGCCAAGATACGGGAGTAAACACCGGGGAGCTGTTTTTT	CASSQDTGVNTGELFF
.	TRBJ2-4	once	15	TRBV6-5	TGTGCCAGCAGTTACTCGGCAACAGCCAAAAACATTCAGTACTTC	CASSYSATAKNIQYF
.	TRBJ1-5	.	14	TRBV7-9	TGTGCCAGCAGCCGGGACGGAACAAATCAGCCCCAGCATTTT	CASSRDGTNQPQHF
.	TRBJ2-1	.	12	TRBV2	TGTGCCAGCAGTGTCGCTAACAATGAGCAGTTCTTC	CASSVANNEQFF
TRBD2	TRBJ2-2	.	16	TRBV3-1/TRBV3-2	TGTGCCAGCAGCCTCACTAGCGGAATGAACACCGGGGAGCTGTTTTTT	CASSLTSGMNTGELFF
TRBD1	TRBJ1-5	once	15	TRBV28	TGTGCCAGCAGTTTTGGGGACAGGGACAATCAGCCCCAGCATTTT	CASSFGDRDNQPQHF
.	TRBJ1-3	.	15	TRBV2	TGTGCCAGCAGTGAAGCGCGGGGGCCTGGAAACACCATATATTTT	CASSEARGPGNTIYF
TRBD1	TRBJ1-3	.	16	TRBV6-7	TGTGCCAGCAGCACCCCCGGGACAGGGCCGGGAAACACCATATATTTT	CASSTPGTGPGNTIYF
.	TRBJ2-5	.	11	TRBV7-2	TGTGCCAGCAGCTCTCAAGAGACCCAGTACTTC	CASSSQETQYF
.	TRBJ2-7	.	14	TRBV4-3	TGCGCCAGCAGCCATGCATCAGGGGGGTACGAGCAGTACTTC	CASSHASGGYEQYF
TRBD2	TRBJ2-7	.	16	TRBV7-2	TGTGCCAGCAGCCTCGGAGGCGGGAGGAGGTCCTACGAGCAGTACTTC	CASSLGGGRRSYEQYF
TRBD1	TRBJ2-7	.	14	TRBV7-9	TGTGCCAGCAGCCCCGGACAGGTTTCCTACGAGCAGTACTTC	CASSPGQVSYEQYF
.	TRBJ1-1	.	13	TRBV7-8	TGTGCCAGCAGCTCATCCCTCGGGACTGAAGCTTTCTTT	CASSSSLGTEAFF
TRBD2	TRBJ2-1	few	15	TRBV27	TGTGCCAGCAGTTTAACCCCCGGGACTATTGGTGAGCAGTTCTTC	CASSLTPGTIGEQFF
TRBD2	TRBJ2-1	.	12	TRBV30	TGTGCCTGGCAGTCTAGCGGGGATGAGCAGTTCTTC	CAWQSSGDEQFF
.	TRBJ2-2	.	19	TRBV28	TGTGCCAGCAGTTTGTGGGGCCCTTTCGGGGGAGGAAACACCGGGGAGCTGTTTTTT	CASSLWGPFGGGNTGELFF
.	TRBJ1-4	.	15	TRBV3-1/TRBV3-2	TGTGCCAGCAGCCCGTTCGGGGGAGCGGGTGAAAAACTGTTTTTT	CASSPFGGAGEKLFF
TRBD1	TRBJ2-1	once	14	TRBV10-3	TGTGCCATATTATCGGGACAGGGTGGGAATGAGCAGTTCTTC	CAILSGQGGNEQFF
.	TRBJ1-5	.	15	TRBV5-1	TGCGCCAGCAGCCGGACGGGGGAAGGCAATCAGCCCCAGCATTTT	CASSRTGEGNQPQHF
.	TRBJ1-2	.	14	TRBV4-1	TGCGCCAGACCCACAGCAAATCCTATGTATGGCTACACCTTC	CARPTANPMYGYTF
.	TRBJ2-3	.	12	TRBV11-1	TGTGCCAGCAGCCCAAGGATAGATACGCAGTATTTT	CASSPRIDTQYF
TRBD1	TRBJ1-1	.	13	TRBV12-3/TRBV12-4	TGTGCCAGCAGAACCCGACAGGGGTTTAAAGCTTTCTTT	CASRTRQGFKAFF
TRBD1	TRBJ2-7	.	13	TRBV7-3	TGTGCCAGCAGCCCGGGACAGGGGTACGAGCAGTACTTC	CASSPGQGYEQYF
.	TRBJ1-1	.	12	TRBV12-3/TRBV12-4	TGTGCCAGCAGTAACCGTGGGACAAAAGCTTTCTTT	CASSNRGTKAFF
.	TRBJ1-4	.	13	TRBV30	TGTGCCTGGAGTGGAACAGGGTTTGAAAAACTGTTTTTT	CAWSGTGFEKLFF
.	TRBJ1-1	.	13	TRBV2	TGTGCCAGCAGTACAAGATCAGACACTGAAGCTTTCTTT	CASSTRSDTEAFF
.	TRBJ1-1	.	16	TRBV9	TGTGCCAGCAGCGTATCGTACGGGGGGGCGTTTACTGAAGCTTTCTTT	CASSVSYGGAFTEAFF
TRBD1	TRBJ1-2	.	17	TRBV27	TGTGCCAGCAGTTCCGCGACAGGGGGCGGAGGTAACTATGGCTACACCTTC	CASSSATGGGGNYGYTF
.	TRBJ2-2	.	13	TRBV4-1	TGCGCCAGCAGCCACTCGGGACCCGGGGAGCTGTTTTTT	CASSHSGPGELFF
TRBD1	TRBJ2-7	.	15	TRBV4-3	TGCGCCAGCAGCCAGTACCACAGGGGCCCCTACGAGCAGTACTTC	CASSQYHRGPYEQYF
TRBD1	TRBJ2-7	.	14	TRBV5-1	TGCGCCAGCAGCTTGGGGACAGGGGGCGGTGAGCAGTACTTC	CASSLGTGGGEQYF
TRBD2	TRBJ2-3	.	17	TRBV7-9	TGTGCCAGCAGCCACCTGAGGGCGGGAGCCTTCACAGATACGCAGTATTTT	CASSHLRAGAFTDTQYF
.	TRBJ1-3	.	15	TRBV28	TGTGCCAGCACCTTAGGGGCACTCTCTGGAAACACCATATATTTT	CASTLGALSGNTIYF
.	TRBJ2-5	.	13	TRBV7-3	TGTGCCAGCAGCTTCGGGAGTTATGAGACCCAGTACTTC	CASSFGSYETQYF
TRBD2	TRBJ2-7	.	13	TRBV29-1	TGCAGCGTTAGGACTAGCGGGAGTTACGAGCAGTACTTC	CSVRTSGSYEQYF
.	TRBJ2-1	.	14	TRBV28	TGTGCCAGCACACCAAGGCCGGAGGGGGGAACGGAGTTCTTC	CASTPRPEGGTEFF
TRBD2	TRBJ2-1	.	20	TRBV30	TGTGCCTGGAGTGTACCGGGACTAGCGGGAAGAGGGGTTAAGGGAGGTGAGCAGTTCTTC	CAWSVPGLAGRGVKGGEQFF
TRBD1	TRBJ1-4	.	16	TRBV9	TGTGCCAGCAGCGTAAGTTTGGGGGACAGAAGTGAAAAACTGTTTTTT	CASSVSLGDRSEKLFF
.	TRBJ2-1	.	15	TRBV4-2	TGTGCCAGCAGTCATCCGCGGCGGATGAGCGGCGAGCAGTTCTTC	CASSHPRRMSGEQFF
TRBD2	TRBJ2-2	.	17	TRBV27	TGTGCCAGCAGTTTATTCCCTAGCGGGACGAACACCGGGGAGCTGTTTTTT	CASSLFPSGTNTGELFF
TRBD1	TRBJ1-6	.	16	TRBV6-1	TGTGCCAGCAGTGAACCCGGGACAGGGGGCGCCGCACCCCTCCACTTT	CASSEPGTGGAAPLHF
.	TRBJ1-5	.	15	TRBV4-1	TGCGCCAGCAGCAGGACTGTGGGGGAAAGTCAGCCCCAGCATTTT	CASSRTVGESQPQHF
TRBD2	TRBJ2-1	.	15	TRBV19	TGTGCCAGTAGTACCCTAGCGGGCTCAAACAATGAGCAGTTCTTC	CASSTLAGSNNEQFF